A selection of T cell receptor beta chains follows, all from one sample in a study of T cell responses to AZD1222 COVID-19 vaccine. Some clones are missing from TCRdb's copy, which holds only in-frame ones; the method was immunoSEQ multiplex PCR. The table shows some 150,000 clones, with about 92% occurring only once. Sample: peripheral blood, taken on day 0 of AZD1222 vaccination. The receptors originated from an adult in good health. The conserved cysteine and the conserved F or W are not part of the CDR3 here. Fields, in order: V gene, D gene, J gene, CDR3 protein. D genes are given only for firm matches.

TRBV6-5	TRBD1	TRBJ1-2	ASSYGTGDWYGYT
TRBV6-5	TRBD1	TRBJ1-2	ASRSDRGDGYT
TRBV6-1	NA	TRBJ1-6	ASSEAQEGSQGTLH
TRBV5-4	NA	TRBJ2-2	ASSFPTGELF
TRBV9	TRBD2	TRBJ2-2	ASSEPSKRGGITGELF
TRBV5-4	TRBD2	TRBJ2-7	ASSSRGTRPHEQY
TRBV11-2	NA	TRBJ1-5	ASSLDSPATSNQPQH
TRBV24-1	NA	TRBJ1-3	ATSDPKLVGRVGGNTIY
TRBV3-1/TRBV3-2	NA	TRBJ1-1	ASSLHGGTEAF
TRBV9	NA	TRBJ1-5	ASSADDGVQPQH
TRBV7-2	NA	TRBJ1-2	ASRGLDYGYT
TRBV7-8	NA	TRBJ2-7	ASSRPMGDYEQY
TRBV6-5	NA	TRBJ1-4	ASSTLGQPGKLF
TRBV10-3	TRBD1	TRBJ1-1	AISGTGTTEAF
TRBV29-1	NA	TRBJ1-6	SVPPPYRDKGSPLH
TRBV7-9	NA	TRBJ2-2	ASSWSGTGELF
TRBV7-8	TRBD1	TRBJ1-4	ASGTGGLGEKLF
TRBV4-1	TRBD1	TRBJ1-3	ASSHGKGQLSGNTIY
TRBV5-4	TRBD2	TRBJ2-2	ASSLRAGGNTGELF
TRBV5-4	NA	TRBJ2-3	ASTTRGGSPASTDTQY
TRBV18	TRBD1	TRBJ2-4	ASSPRTGAENIQY
TRBV3-1/TRBV3-2	NA	TRBJ2-1	ASSQDRGSTYNEQF
TRBV7-2	TRBD2	TRBJ2-4	ASSLAPRGGGIQY
TRBV11-2	TRBD1	TRBJ1-6	ASSVTGYNSPLH
TRBV6-5	NA	TRBJ2-7	ASSTGRHPDYEQY
TRBV4-1	TRBD1	TRBJ1-5	ASSQIQGALGFQPQH
TRBV3-1/TRBV3-2	NA	TRBJ2-7	ASSQDLVRTYEQY
TRBV19	NA	TRBJ1-3	ASSILGAVGNTIY
TRBV2	TRBD1	TRBJ1-1	ASSDLTSGTGERGTEAF
TRBV7-9	TRBD1	TRBJ1-5	ASSATGNSNQPQH
TRBV19	NA	TRBJ1-6	ASSPPGTVWALH
TRBV11-3	NA	TRBJ1-2	ASSSGYRAGGYT
TRBV2	NA	TRBJ1-4	ASSESRGVNEKLF
TRBV2	NA	TRBJ1-2	ASSEEAGWNGYT
TRBV5-1	NA	TRBJ1-1	ASSLVGVGNTEAF
TRBV11-2	TRBD1	TRBJ1-2	ASSSHRGGYGYT
TRBV6-6	TRBD1	TRBJ2-1	ASSKQGNRNEQF
TRBV7-2	TRBD2	TRBJ2-2	ASSLAGTTNTGELF
TRBV20-1	NA	TRBJ1-1	SARDEGEAF
TRBV12-3/TRBV12-4	NA	TRBJ1-4	ASQGQKNEKLF
TRBV19	TRBD1	TRBJ1-5	ASRGTVSNQPQH
TRBV21-1	NA	TRBJ2-7	ASSTYEQY